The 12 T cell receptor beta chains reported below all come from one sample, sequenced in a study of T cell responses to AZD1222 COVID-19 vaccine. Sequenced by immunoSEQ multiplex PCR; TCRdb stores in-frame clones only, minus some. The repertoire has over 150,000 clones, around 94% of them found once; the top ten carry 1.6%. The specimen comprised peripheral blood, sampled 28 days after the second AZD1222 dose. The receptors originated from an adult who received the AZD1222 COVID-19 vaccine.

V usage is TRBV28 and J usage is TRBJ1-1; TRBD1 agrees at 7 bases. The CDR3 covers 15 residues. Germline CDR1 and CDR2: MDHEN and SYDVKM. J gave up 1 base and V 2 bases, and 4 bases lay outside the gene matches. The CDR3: CASSLPGTENTEAFF. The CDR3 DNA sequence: TGTGCCAGCAGTTTACCCGGGACAGAGAACACTGAAGCTTTCTTT.

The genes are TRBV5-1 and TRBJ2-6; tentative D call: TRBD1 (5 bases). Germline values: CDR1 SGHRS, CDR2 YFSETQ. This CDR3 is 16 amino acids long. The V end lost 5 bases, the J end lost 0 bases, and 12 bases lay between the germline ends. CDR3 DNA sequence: TGCGCCAGCAGACGTCAGGGTACCTCTGGGGCCAACGTCCTGACTTTC. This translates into CASRRQGTSGANVLTF.

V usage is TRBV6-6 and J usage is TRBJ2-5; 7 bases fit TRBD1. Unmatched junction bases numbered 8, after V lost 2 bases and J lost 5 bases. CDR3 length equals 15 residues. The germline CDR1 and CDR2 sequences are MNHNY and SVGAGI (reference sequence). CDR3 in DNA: TGTGCCAGCAGTTACCCTGAGGACAGGCGTGAGACCCAGTACTTC. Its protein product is CASSYPEDRRETQYF.

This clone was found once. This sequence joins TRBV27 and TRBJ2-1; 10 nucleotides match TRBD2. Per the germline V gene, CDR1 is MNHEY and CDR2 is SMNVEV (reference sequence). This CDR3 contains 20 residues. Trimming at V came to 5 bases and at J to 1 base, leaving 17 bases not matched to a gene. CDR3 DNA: TGTGCCAGCAGTCCCCCTCGTTCAGCGGGGGGGCCGAGGTCCTACAATGAGCAGTTCTTC. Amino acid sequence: CASSPPRSAGGPRSYNEQFF.

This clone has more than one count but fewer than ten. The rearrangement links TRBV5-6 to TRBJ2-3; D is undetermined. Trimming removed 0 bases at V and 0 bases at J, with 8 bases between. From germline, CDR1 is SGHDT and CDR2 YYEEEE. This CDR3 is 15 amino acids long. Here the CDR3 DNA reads TGTGCCAGCAGCTTGGGAGAGACTAGCACAGATACGCAGTATTTT. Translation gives CASSLGETSTDTQYF.

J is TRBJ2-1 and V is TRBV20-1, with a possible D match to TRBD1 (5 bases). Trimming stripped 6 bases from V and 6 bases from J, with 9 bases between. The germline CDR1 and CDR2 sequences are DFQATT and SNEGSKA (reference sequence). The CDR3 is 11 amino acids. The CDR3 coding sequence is TGCAGTGCCAGACAGATCAATGAGCAGTTCTTC. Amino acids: CSARQINEQFF.

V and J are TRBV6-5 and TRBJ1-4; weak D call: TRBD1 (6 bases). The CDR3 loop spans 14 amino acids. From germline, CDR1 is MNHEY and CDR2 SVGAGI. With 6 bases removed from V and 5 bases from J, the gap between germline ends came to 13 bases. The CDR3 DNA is TGTGCCAGCAGGCAGGGGATGCCCAATGAAAAACTGTTTTTT. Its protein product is CASRQGMPNEKLFF.

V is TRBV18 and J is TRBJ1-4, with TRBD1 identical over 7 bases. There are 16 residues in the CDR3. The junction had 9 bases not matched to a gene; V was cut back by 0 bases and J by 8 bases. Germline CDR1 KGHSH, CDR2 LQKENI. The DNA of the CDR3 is TGTGCCAGCTCACCACCGGAGGGGGCTGTTAGAGAAAAACTGTTTTTT. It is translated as CASSPPEGAVREKLFF. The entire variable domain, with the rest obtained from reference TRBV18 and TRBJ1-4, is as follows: NAGVMQNPRHLVRRRGQEARLRCSPMKGHSHVYWYRQLPEEGLKFMVYLQKENIIDESGMPKERFSAEFPKEGPSILRIQQVVRGDSAAYFCASSPPEGAVREKLFFGSGTQLSVL.

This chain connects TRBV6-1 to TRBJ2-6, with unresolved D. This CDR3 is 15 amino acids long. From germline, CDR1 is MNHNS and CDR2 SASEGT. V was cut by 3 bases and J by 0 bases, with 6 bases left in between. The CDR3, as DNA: TGTGCCAGCAGTGACGGTCCCTCTGGGGCCAACGTCCTGACTTTC. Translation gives CASSDGPSGANVLTF.

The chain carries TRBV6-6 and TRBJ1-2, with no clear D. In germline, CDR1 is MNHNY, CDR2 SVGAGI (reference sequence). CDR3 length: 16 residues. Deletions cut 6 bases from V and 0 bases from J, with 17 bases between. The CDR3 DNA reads TGTGCCAGCAGAGGACCGCGATGGGCAGCTAACTATGGCTACACCTTC. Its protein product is CASRGPRWAANYGYTF.

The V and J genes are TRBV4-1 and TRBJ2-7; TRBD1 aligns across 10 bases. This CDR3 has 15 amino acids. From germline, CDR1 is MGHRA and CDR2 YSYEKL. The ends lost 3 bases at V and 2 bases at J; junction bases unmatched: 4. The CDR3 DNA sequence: TGCGCCAGCAGCCATGACAGGGGGCCGCCCTACGAGCAGTACTTC. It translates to CASSHDRGPPYEQYF.

The CDR3 DNA reads TGTGCCAGCAGCCGCCCTCAGGGAGACAATGAGCAGTTCTTC. Its protein product is CASSRPQGDNEQFF. V is TRBV7-2 and J is TRBJ2-1; D may be TRBD1 or TRBD2 (5 bases each). V lost 5 bases and J 5 bases, leaving 13 bases between the germline ends. Germline lookup yields CDR1 SGHTA and CDR2 FQGNSA. This CDR3 region has 14 residues.